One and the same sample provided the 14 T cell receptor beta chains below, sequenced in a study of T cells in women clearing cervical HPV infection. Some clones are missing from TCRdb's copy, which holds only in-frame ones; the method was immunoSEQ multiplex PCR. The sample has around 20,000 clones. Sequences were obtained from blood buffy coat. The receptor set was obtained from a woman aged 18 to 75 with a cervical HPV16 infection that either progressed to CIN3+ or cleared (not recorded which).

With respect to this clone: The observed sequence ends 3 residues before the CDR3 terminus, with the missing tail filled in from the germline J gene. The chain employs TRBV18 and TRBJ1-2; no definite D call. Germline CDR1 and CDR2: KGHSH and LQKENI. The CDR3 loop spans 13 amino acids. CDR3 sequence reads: CASSRARSYDYTF. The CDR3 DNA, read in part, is TGTGCCAGCTCACGGGCCCGATCCTACGAC.

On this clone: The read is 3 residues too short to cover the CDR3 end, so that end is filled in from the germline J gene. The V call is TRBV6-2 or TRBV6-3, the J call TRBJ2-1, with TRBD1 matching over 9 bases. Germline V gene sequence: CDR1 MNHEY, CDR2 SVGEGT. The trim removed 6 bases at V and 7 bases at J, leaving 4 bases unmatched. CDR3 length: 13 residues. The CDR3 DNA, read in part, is TGTGCCAGCAGACGCGGGACAGGGAATGAG. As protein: CASRRGTGNE. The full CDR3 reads CASRRGTGNEQFF.

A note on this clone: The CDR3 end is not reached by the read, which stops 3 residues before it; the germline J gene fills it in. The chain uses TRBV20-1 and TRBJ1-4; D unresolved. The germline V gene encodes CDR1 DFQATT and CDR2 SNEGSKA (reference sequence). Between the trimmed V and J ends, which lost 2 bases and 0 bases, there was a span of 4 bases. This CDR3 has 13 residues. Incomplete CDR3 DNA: TGCAGTGCTAGATTCTCAACTAATGAAAAA. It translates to CSARFSTNEK. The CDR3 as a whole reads CSARFSTNEKLFF.

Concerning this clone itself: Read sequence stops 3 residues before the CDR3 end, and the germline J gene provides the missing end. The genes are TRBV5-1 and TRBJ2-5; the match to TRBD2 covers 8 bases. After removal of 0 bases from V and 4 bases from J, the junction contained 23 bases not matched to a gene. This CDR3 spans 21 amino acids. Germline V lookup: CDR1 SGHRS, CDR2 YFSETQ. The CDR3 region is CASSLETPAKRGWQRGETQYF. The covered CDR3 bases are TGCGCCAGCAGCTTGGAGACCCCGGCTAAGCGGGGGTGGCAGAGGGGAGAGACC.

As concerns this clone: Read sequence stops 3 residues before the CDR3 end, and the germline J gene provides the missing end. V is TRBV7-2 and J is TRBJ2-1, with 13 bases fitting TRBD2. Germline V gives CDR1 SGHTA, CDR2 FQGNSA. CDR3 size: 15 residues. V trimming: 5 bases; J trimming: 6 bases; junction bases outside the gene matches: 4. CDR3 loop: CASSPGTSGVNEQFF. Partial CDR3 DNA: TGTGCCAGCAGCCCGGGGACTAGCGGGGTCAATGAG.

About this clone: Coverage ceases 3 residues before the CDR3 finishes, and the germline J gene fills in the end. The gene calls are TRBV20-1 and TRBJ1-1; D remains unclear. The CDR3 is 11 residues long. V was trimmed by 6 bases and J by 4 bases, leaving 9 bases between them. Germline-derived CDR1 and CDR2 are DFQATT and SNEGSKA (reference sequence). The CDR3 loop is CSAATSTEAFF. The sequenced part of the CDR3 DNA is TGCAGTGCGGCAACGAGCACTGAA.

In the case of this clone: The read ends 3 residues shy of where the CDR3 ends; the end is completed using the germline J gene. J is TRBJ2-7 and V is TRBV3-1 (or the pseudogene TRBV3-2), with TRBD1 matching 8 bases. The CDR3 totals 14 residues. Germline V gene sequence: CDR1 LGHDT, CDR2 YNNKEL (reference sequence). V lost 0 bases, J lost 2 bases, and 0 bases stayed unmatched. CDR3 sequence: CASSQDRGPYEQYF. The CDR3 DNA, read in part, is TGTGCCAGCAGCCAAGACAGGGGGCCCTACGAG.

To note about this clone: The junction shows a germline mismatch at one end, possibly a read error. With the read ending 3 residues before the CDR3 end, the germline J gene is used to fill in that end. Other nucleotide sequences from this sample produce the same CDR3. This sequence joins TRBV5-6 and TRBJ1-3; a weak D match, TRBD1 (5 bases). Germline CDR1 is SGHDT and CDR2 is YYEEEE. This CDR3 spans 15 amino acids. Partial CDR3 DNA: TGTGCCAGCAGCTTGATGCCTCGACAGAGAAACACA. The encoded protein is CASSLMPRQRNT. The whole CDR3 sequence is CASSLMPRQRNTIYF. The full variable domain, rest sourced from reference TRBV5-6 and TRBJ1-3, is DAGVTQSPTHLIKTRGQQVTLRCSPKSGHDTVSWYQQALGQGPQFIFQYYEEEERQRGNFPDRFSGHQFPNYSSELNVNALLLGDSALYLCASSLMPRQRNTIYFGEGSWLTVV.

CDR3 in amino acids: CASASGQQETQYF. The part of the CDR3 DNA that was read is TGTGCCAGCGCCTCGGGACAGCAAGAGACG. V and J are TRBV2 and TRBJ2-3, with 7 bases identical to TRBD1. The read is 3 residues too short to cover the CDR3 end, so that end is filled in from the germline J gene. Per germline, CDR1 SNHLY and CDR2 FYNNEI. CDR3 length equals 13 residues. The full variable domain, in which reference TRBV2 and TRBJ2-3 provide the parts outside the CDR3, is EPEVTQTPSHQVTQMGQEVILRCVPISNHLYFYWYRQILGQKVEFLVSFYNNEISEKSEIFDDQFSVERPDGSNFTLKIRSTKLEDSAMYFCASASGQQETQYFGPGTRLTVL.

CDR3 protein: CASSLDHSGTQYF. Partial CDR3 DNA: TGTGCCAGCAGCTTAGATCATAGCGGTACG. This sequence joins TRBV11-3 and TRBJ2-3; a possible D gene is TRBD2 (6 bases). Sequencing ends 3 residues short of the CDR3 end; the germline J gene provides the rest. Germline V lookup: CDR1 SGHNT, CDR2 YENEEA. Trimming took 0 bases from V and 8 from J, leaving 9 bases between them. The CDR3 runs 13 residues.

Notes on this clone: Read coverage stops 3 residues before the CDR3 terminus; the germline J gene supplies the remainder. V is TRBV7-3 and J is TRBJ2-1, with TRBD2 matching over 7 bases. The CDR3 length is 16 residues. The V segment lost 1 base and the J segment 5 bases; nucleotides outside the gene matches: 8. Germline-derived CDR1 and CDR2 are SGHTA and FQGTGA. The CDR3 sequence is CASSLNGGGGHNEQFF. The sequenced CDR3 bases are TGTGCCAGCAGCTTAAACGGTGGCGGGGGACACAATGAG.

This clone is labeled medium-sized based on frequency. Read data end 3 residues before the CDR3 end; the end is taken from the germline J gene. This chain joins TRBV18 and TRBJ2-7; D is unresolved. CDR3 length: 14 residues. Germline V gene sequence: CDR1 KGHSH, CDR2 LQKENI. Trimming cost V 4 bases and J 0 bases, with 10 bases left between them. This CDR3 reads CASSQIPYSYEQYF. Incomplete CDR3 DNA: TGTGCCAGCTCACAGATCCCCTACTCCTACGAG.

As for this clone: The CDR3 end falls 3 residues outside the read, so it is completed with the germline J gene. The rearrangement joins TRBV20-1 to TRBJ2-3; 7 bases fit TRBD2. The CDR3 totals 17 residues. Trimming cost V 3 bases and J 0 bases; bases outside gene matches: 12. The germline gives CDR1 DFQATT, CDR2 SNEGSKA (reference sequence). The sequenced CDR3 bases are TGCAGTGCTAGCTGGACGGGGGGACCGGGGAGCACAGATACG. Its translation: CSASWTGGPGSTDT. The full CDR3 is CSASWTGGPGSTDTQYF.

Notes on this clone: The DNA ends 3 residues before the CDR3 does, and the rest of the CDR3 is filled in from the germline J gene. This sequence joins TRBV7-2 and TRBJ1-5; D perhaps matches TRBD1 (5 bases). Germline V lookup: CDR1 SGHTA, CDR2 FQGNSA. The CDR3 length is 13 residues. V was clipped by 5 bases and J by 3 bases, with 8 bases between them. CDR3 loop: CASSRQTNQPQHF. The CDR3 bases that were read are TGTGCCAGCAGCCGACAGACCAATCAGCCC.